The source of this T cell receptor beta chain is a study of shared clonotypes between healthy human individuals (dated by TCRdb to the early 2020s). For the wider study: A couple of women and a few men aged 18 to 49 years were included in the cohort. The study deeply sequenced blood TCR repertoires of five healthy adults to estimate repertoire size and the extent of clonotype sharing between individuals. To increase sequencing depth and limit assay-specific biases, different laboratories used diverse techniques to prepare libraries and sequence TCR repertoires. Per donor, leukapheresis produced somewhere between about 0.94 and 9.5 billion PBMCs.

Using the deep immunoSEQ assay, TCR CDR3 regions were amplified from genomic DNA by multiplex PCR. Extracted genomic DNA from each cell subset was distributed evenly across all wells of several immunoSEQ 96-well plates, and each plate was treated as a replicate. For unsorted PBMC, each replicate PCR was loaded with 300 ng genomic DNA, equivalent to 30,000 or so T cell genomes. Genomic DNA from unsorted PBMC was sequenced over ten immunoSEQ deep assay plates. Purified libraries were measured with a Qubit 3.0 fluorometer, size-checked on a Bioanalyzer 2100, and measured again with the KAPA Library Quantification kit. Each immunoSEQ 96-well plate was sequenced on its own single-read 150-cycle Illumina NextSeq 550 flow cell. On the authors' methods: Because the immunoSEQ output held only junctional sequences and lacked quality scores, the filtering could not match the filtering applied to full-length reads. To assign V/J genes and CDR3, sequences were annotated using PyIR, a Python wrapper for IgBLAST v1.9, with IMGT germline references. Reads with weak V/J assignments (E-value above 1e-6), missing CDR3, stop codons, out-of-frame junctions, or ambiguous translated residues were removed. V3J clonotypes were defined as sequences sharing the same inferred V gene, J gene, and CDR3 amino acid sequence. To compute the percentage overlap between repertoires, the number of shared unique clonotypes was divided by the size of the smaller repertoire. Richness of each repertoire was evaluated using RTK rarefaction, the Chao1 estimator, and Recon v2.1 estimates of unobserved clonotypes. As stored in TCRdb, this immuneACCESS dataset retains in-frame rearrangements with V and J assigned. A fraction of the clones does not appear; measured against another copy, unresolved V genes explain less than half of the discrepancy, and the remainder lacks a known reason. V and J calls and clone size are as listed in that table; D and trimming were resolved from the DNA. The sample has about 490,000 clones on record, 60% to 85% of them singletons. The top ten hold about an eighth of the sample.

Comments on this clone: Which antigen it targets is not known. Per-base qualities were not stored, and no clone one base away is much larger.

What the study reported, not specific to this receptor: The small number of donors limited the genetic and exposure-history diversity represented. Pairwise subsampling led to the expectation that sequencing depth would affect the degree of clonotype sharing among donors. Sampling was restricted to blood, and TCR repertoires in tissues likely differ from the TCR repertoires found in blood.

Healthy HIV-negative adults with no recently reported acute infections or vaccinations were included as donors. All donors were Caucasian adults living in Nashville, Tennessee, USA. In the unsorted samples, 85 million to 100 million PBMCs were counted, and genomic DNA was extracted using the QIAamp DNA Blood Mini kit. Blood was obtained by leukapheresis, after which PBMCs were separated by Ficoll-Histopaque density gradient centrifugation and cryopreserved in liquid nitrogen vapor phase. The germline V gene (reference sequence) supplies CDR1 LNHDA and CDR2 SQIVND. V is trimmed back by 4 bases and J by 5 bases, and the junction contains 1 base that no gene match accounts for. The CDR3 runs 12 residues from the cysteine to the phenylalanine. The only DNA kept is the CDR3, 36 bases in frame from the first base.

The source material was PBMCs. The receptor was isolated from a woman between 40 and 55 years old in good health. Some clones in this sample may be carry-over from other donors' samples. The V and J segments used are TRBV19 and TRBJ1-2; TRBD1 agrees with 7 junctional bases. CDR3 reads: CASSTTGYGYTF. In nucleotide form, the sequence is TGTGCCAGTAGTACGACAGGGTATGGCTACACCTTC. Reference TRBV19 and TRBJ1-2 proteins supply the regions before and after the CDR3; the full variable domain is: DGGITQSPKYLFRKEGQNVTLSCEQNLNHDAMYWYRQDPGQGLRLIYYSQIVNDFQKGDIAEGYSVSREKKESFPLTVTSAQKNPTAFYLCASSTTGYGYTFGSGTRLTVV.